Listed below are T cell receptor beta chains from one sample, sequenced in a study of cytomegalovirus exposure and HLA in healthy donors. The data were produced by immunoSEQ multiplex PCR, yet TCRdb's version contains in-frame clones alone and is incomplete. The sample lists over 100,000 clones, roughly 78% occurring once. The sample comprised PBMCs. The receptors stem from a man aged 30 to 45 in good health and CMV-seronegative. CDR3s include the opening cysteine and the closing phenylalanine or tryptophan. A D gene is named only where the DNA matches it firmly. Not all rows give a size; the values are once, few, many and, for expanded clones, a class.

clone_size	d_call	j_call	v_call	cdr3_aa	cdr3_nt
NA	TRBD1	TRBJ1-2	TRBV4-1	CASSPSGQVYGYTF	TGCGCCAGCAGCCCGTCCGGACAGGTATATGGCTACACCTTC
NA	NA	TRBJ2-3	TRBV28	CASSPDMTDTQYF	TGTGCCAGCAGTCCTGACATGACAGATACGCAGTATTTT
NA	NA	TRBJ2-5	TRBV2	CASIREEAQYF	TGTGCCAGCATCAGGGAAGAGGCCCAGTACTTC
once	NA	TRBJ1-1	TRBV6-5	CASIHRGGNTEAFF	TGTGCCAGCATTCACCGCGGGGGCAACACTGAAGCTTTCTTT
NA	TRBD2	TRBJ2-4	TRBV5-4	CASSPGGTAKNIQYF	TGTGCCAGCAGCCCCGGGGGGACGGCCAAAAACATTCAGTACTTC
NA	TRBD2	TRBJ2-1	TRBV15	CATSRDSSGTDEQFF	TGTGCCACCAGCAGAGATTCTAGCGGGACCGATGAGCAGTTCTTC
NA	NA	TRBJ1-2	TRBV7-8	CASSLAAGYGYTF	TGTGCCAGCAGCCTAGCTGCGGGTTATGGCTACACCTTC
NA	NA	TRBJ1-2	TRBV6-5	CASSQSAGMDGYTF	TGTGCCAGCAGTCAATCGGCGGGGATGGATGGCTACACCTTC
NA	TRBD2	TRBJ2-1	TRBV7-2	CASSATSGGGDEQFF	TGTGCCAGCAGCGCGACTAGCGGGGGGGGCGATGAGCAGTTCTTC
NA	NA	TRBJ1-1	TRBV19	CASTPQGERTEAFF	TGTGCCAGTACCCCACAGGGCGAGAGGACTGAAGCTTTCTTT
NA	NA	TRBJ1-4	TRBV30	CAWSSTVYEKLFF	TGTGCCTGGAGCAGTACCGTGTATGAAAAACTGTTTTTT
NA	NA	TRBJ1-2	TRBV15	CATSRVGTLYGYTF	TGTGCCACCAGCCGCGTCGGGACACTTTATGGCTACACCTTC
NA	NA	TRBJ2-3	TRBV5-4	CASSSQGGRGDPDTQYF	TGTGCCAGCAGCTCGCAGGGGGGGCGGGGGGACCCCGATACGCAGTATTTT
NA	NA	TRBJ1-6	TRBV21-1	CASSKRLWGRSYNSPLHF	TGTGCCAGCAGCAAAAGGTTGTGGGGCAGGTCCTATAATTCACCCCTCCACTTT
NA	NA	TRBJ1-1	TRBV4-3	CASSASFGVLRDTEAFF	TGCGCCAGCAGCGCCTCATTCGGGGTTTTGCGGGACACTGAAGCTTTCTTT
NA	TRBD1	TRBJ2-7	TRBV5-1	CASRSGTGNYEQYF	TGCGCCAGCAGGTCCGGGACAGGGAACTACGAGCAGTACTTC
NA	TRBD1	TRBJ2-2	TRBV5-4	CASSIGTDTGELFF	TGTGCCAGCAGCATTGGGACAGACACCGGGGAGCTGTTTTTT
NA	TRBD1	TRBJ1-1	TRBV7-9	CASRLTGGAGFRLNTEAFF	TGTGCCAGCAGACTTACAGGGGGCGCAGGTTTTAGGTTGAACACTGAAGCTTTCTTT
NA	NA	TRBJ1-6	TRBV4-2	CASSRGPETNSPLHF	TGTGCCAGCAGCCGGGGGCCGGAAACCAATTCACCCCTCCACTTT
NA	TRBD1	TRBJ1-2	TRBV6-5	CASSYGAGGVYTF	TGTGCCAGCAGTTACGGGGCAGGGGGAGTCTACACCTTC
once	NA	TRBJ2-7	TRBV7-2	CASSSASSYEQYF	TGTGCCAGCAGCTCCGCCAGCTCCTACGAGCAGTACTTC
NA	TRBD1	TRBJ1-1	TRBV6-6	CASGSRGQRMNTEAFF	TGTGCCAGCGGTAGTCGGGGACAGCGCATGAACACTGAAGCTTTCTTT
NA	NA	TRBJ2-2	TRBV5-4	CASSSDGRNTGELFF	TGTGCCAGCAGCTCGGACGGGAGGAACACCGGGGAGCTGTTTTTT
NA	TRBD2	TRBJ2-1	TRBV11-3	CASSPHSGKANEQFF	TGTGCCAGCAGCCCCCATAGCGGGAAAGCAAATGAGCAGTTCTTC